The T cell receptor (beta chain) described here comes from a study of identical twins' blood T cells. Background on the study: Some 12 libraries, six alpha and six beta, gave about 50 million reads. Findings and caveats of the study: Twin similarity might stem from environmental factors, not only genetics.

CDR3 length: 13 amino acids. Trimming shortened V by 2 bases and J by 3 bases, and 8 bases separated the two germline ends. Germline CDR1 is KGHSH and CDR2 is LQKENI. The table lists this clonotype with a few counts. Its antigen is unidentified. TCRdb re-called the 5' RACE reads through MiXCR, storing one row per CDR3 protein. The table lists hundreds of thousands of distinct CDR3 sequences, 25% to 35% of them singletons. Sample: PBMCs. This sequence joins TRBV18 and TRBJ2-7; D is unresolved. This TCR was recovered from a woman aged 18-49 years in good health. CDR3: CASSPTALYEQYF. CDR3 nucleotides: TGTGCCAGCTCACCAACCGCCCTCTACGAGCAGTACTTC.